A selection of T cell receptor beta chains follows, all from one sample in a study of T cell changes during pregnancy in multiple sclerosis. The table came from immunoSEQ multiplex PCR; TCRdb's copy has only in-frame clones and leaves some out. Found here are about 62,000 clones, 92% of them singletons; the top ten hold roughly 2.7%. Source: peripheral blood, taken in the second trimester of pregnancy. Receptors originate from a female donor in good health, enrolled as a control in a pregnancy study. CDR3s include the opening cysteine and the closing phenylalanine or tryptophan. Fields, in order: J gene, clone size, V gene, D gene, CDR3 DNA, CDR3 protein. D genes are given only for firm matches. Clone size is not always given. Where it is, it says once, few, many or a class for expanded clones.

J gene: TRBJ1-2; clone size: once; V gene: TRBV11-2; D gene: TRBD1; CDR3 DNA: TGTGCCAGCAGCTTAGTTGGAGGGGGCGACTATGGCTACACCTTC; CDR3 protein: CASSLVGGGDYGYTF
J gene: TRBJ1-4; clone size: NA; V gene: TRBV7-9; D gene: NA; CDR3 DNA: TGTGCCAGCAGCCTTCAGGTTGCAACTAATGAAAAACTGTTTTTT; CDR3 protein: CASSLQVATNEKLFF
J gene: TRBJ2-2; clone size: once; V gene: TRBV7-3; D gene: TRBD2; CDR3 DNA: TGTGCCAGCAGCCCAGCTAGCGGGGGGGCCGGCGGGGAGCTGTTTTTT; CDR3 protein: CASSPASGGAGGELFF
J gene: TRBJ2-1; clone size: NA; V gene: TRBV7-8; D gene: TRBD2; CDR3 DNA: TGTGCCAGCAGCTTAGAGACTAGCGGGACCTACAATGAGCAGTTCTTC; CDR3 protein: CASSLETSGTYNEQFF
J gene: TRBJ2-5; clone size: NA; V gene: TRBV2; D gene: NA; CDR3 DNA: TGTGCCAGCAGTTATCGGGAGTTGGAGGGCGAGACCCAGTACTTC; CDR3 protein: CASSYRELEGETQYF
J gene: TRBJ2-2; clone size: NA; V gene: TRBV7-2; D gene: NA; CDR3 DNA: TGTGCCAGCAGCTTAGGGTGGGCCCGGGAGCTGTTTTTT; CDR3 protein: CASSLGWARELFF
J gene: TRBJ2-4; clone size: NA; V gene: TRBV11-2; D gene: NA; CDR3 DNA: TGTGCCAGCAGCTTATTACTGCAGGGGTTGGCCAAAAACATTCAGTACTTC; CDR3 protein: CASSLLLQGLAKNIQYF
J gene: TRBJ2-5; clone size: NA; V gene: TRBV7-8; D gene: TRBD2; CDR3 DNA: TGTGCCAGCAGCTCGAGACTAGCGGGAGAGGCTAGGGAAGAGACCCAGTACTTC; CDR3 protein: CASSSRLAGEAREETQYF
J gene: TRBJ1-2; clone size: NA; V gene: TRBV6-5; D gene: NA; CDR3 DNA: TGTGCCAGCAGGCAACAGGAACACTATGGCTACACCTTC; CDR3 protein: CASRQQEHYGYTF
J gene: TRBJ2-1; clone size: NA; V gene: TRBV5-1; D gene: NA; CDR3 DNA: TGCGCCAGCAGCTCCGTGGGAGTTAATGAGCAGTTCTTC; CDR3 protein: CASSSVGVNEQFF
J gene: TRBJ1-4; clone size: NA; V gene: TRBV12-1; D gene: NA; CDR3 DNA: TGTGCCAGCAGCTTTCCGACCGTATACAGGGTACATGAAAAACTGTTTTTT; CDR3 protein: CASSFPTVYRVHEKLFF
J gene: TRBJ2-1; clone size: NA; V gene: TRBV29-1; D gene: TRBD2; CDR3 DNA: TGCAGCGTTGGGAAGCGGGGGGGCCCAAATGAGCAGTTCTTC; CDR3 protein: CSVGKRGGPNEQFF
J gene: TRBJ2-7; clone size: NA; V gene: TRBV4-1; D gene: TRBD1; CDR3 DNA: TGCGCCAGCAGCCAAGAGGGACAGGGGGGTTACGAGCAGTACTTC; CDR3 protein: CASSQEGQGGYEQYF
J gene: TRBJ2-7; clone size: NA; V gene: TRBV5-6; D gene: NA; CDR3 DNA: TGTGCCAGCAGCTCGAGCCTCTACGAGCAGTACTTC; CDR3 protein: CASSSSLYEQYF
J gene: TRBJ1-2; clone size: NA; V gene: TRBV25-1; D gene: TRBD1; CDR3 DNA: TGTGCCAGCAGCCCGACAGGGACAGGCGGCTACACCTTC; CDR3 protein: CASSPTGTGGYTF
J gene: TRBJ2-7; clone size: NA; V gene: TRBV6-1; D gene: NA; CDR3 DNA: TGTGCCAGCAGTGAAGTGGCCGAGGGATCCTACGAGCAGTACTTC; CDR3 protein: CASSEVAEGSYEQYF
J gene: TRBJ1-2; clone size: NA; V gene: TRBV6-1; D gene: TRBD1; CDR3 DNA: TGTGCCAGCAGTGAGGGTACAGGGGAAGGATATGGCTACACCTTC; CDR3 protein: CASSEGTGEGYGYTF
J gene: TRBJ1-5; clone size: once; V gene: TRBV7-2; D gene: NA; CDR3 DNA: TGTGCCAGCAGGGAAACAGGGTATCAGCCCCAGCATTTT; CDR3 protein: CASRETGYQPQHF
J gene: TRBJ1-1; clone size: NA; V gene: TRBV5-1; D gene: NA; CDR3 DNA: TGCGCCAGCAGCAGACGACGAGACTCCACTGAAGCTTTCTTT; CDR3 protein: CASSRRRDSTEAFF
J gene: TRBJ2-4; clone size: NA; V gene: TRBV6-6; D gene: NA; CDR3 DNA: TGTGCCAGCAGTTACTCGGGGGCAGAGGGGAACTTC; CDR3 protein: CASSYSGAEGNF
J gene: TRBJ2-5; clone size: NA; V gene: TRBV7-3; D gene: TRBD1; CDR3 DNA: TGTGCCAGCAGCTGGACAGGGGGCGTAGAGACCCAGTACTTC; CDR3 protein: CASSWTGGVETQYF
J gene: TRBJ2-2; clone size: NA; V gene: TRBV9; D gene: NA; CDR3 DNA: TGTGCCAGCAGCGCTTTTAGAGCCGGGGAGCTGTTTTTT; CDR3 protein: CASSAFRAGELFF
J gene: TRBJ2-7; clone size: NA; V gene: TRBV5-1; D gene: NA; CDR3 DNA: TGCGCCACCCCCGACACTTCCTACGAGCAGTACTTC; CDR3 protein: CATPDTSYEQYF
J gene: TRBJ1-2; clone size: NA; V gene: TRBV5-1; D gene: TRBD1; CDR3 DNA: TGCGCCAGCAGCCCGGATGGAGGGGGCGTTAAGAGTGGCTACACCTTC; CDR3 protein: CASSPDGGGVKSGYTF
J gene: TRBJ2-5; clone size: NA; V gene: TRBV10-1; D gene: NA; CDR3 DNA: TGCGCCAGCAGTGGGCCGCACCAAGAGACCCAGTACTTC; CDR3 protein: CASSGPHQETQYF
J gene: TRBJ2-1; clone size: NA; V gene: TRBV9; D gene: TRBD2; CDR3 DNA: TGTGCCAGCACGGAACTAGCGGGAGGGCCTTTCTACAATGAGCAGTTCTTC; CDR3 protein: CASTELAGGPFYNEQFF
J gene: TRBJ2-7; clone size: NA; V gene: TRBV29-1; D gene: NA; CDR3 DNA: TGCAGCGTTGCCCAGGGCCGAACCTACGAGCAGTACTTC; CDR3 protein: CSVAQGRTYEQYF
J gene: TRBJ1-5; clone size: NA; V gene: TRBV5-6; D gene: NA; CDR3 DNA: TGTGCCAGCAGCTTGTACAAAAGCAATCAGCCCCAGCATTTT; CDR3 protein: CASSLYKSNQPQHF
J gene: TRBJ2-1; clone size: NA; V gene: TRBV7-3; D gene: TRBD2; CDR3 DNA: TGTGCCAGCAGCTTATCCCGGGGGGGGTACAATGAGCAGTTCTTC; CDR3 protein: CASSLSRGGYNEQFF
J gene: TRBJ2-7; clone size: NA; V gene: TRBV5-4; D gene: TRBD2; CDR3 DNA: TGTGCCAGCAGCTCGGGACTAGCCTCCTACGAGCAGTACTTC; CDR3 protein: CASSSGLASYEQYF
J gene: TRBJ2-2; clone size: NA; V gene: TRBV7-9; D gene: TRBD2; CDR3 DNA: TGTGCCAGCAGCTTTTGGCGGGGGGCCAACACCGGGGAGCTGTTTTTT; CDR3 protein: CASSFWRGANTGELFF
J gene: TRBJ2-2; clone size: NA; V gene: TRBV6-5; D gene: NA; CDR3 DNA: TGTGCCAGCAGTTACCTCGGGGGGAACACCGGGGAGCTGTTTTTT; CDR3 protein: CASSYLGGNTGELFF
J gene: TRBJ1-1; clone size: NA; V gene: TRBV18; D gene: NA; CDR3 DNA: TGTGCCAGCGCGCCCGGACAGACCATGAACACTGAAGCTTTCTTT; CDR3 protein: CASAPGQTMNTEAFF
J gene: TRBJ2-7; clone size: NA; V gene: TRBV27; D gene: TRBD2; CDR3 DNA: TGTGCCAGCAGTTTCTGGAGGACTAGCGGGGACGAGCAGTACTTC; CDR3 protein: CASSFWRTSGDEQYF
J gene: TRBJ1-5; clone size: NA; V gene: TRBV19; D gene: NA; CDR3 DNA: TGTGCCAGCCAAGGGGGTTTCAATCAGCCCCAGCATTTT; CDR3 protein: CASQGGFNQPQHF
J gene: TRBJ2-1; clone size: NA; V gene: TRBV5-1; D gene: TRBD2; CDR3 DNA: TGCGCCAGCAGCACGGTTGTAGCGGGGGGGGGCTGGGGCAATGAGCAGTTCTTC; CDR3 protein: CASSTVVAGGGWGNEQFF
J gene: TRBJ2-1; clone size: NA; V gene: TRBV7-2; D gene: NA; CDR3 DNA: TGTGCCAGCAGCTTGGGCCTAAACAATGAGCAGTTCTTC; CDR3 protein: CASSLGLNNEQFF
J gene: TRBJ2-7; clone size: NA; V gene: TRBV7-3; D gene: TRBD1; CDR3 DNA: TGTGCCAGCAGCCGGGACAGGGAGGGCGAGCAGTACTTC; CDR3 protein: CASSRDREGEQYF
J gene: TRBJ1-4; clone size: once; V gene: TRBV6-4; D gene: TRBD1; CDR3 DNA: TGTGCCAGCAGTGAAAATCTTTCGGACAGGGGAAAACTGTTTTTT; CDR3 protein: CASSENLSDRGKLFF
J gene: TRBJ2-1; clone size: few; V gene: TRBV7-9; D gene: NA; CDR3 DNA: TGTGCCAGCAGCGATACATTGGGTTCGAGGAATGAGCAGTTCTTC; CDR3 protein: CASSDTLGSRNEQFF
J gene: TRBJ2-5; clone size: NA; V gene: TRBV7-3; D gene: TRBD2; CDR3 DNA: TGTGCCAGCAGCTTATCGGGGGGGCGGGAAGAGACCCAGTACTTC; CDR3 protein: CASSLSGGREETQYF
J gene: TRBJ1-1; clone size: NA; V gene: TRBV6-6; D gene: NA; CDR3 DNA: TGTGCCAGCAGTTACATCCTATGGACAGAAGAAGCTTTCTTT; CDR3 protein: CASSYILWTEEAFF
J gene: TRBJ2-1; clone size: once; V gene: TRBV6-5; D gene: TRBD1; CDR3 DNA: TGTGCCAGCAGTTACTCCGGGACAGGGGGCCGGCATGAGCAGTTCTTC; CDR3 protein: CASSYSGTGGRHEQFF
J gene: TRBJ2-3; clone size: NA; V gene: TRBV7-3; D gene: TRBD2; CDR3 DNA: TGTGCCAGCAGCTTAACCGTGCGGGGGGCCGAAGATACGCAGTATTTT; CDR3 protein: CASSLTVRGAEDTQYF
J gene: TRBJ1-1; clone size: NA; V gene: TRBV4-1; D gene: NA; CDR3 DNA: TGCGCCAGCAGCCAAGCGGACATTTCCTCCACTGAAGCTTTCTTT; CDR3 protein: CASSQADISSTEAFF
J gene: TRBJ2-3; clone size: NA; V gene: TRBV7-9; D gene: NA; CDR3 DNA: TGTGCCAGCAGCTTAGTTGGCGGAAGCACAGATACGCAGTATTTT; CDR3 protein: CASSLVGGSTDTQYF
J gene: TRBJ2-7; clone size: once; V gene: TRBV19; D gene: NA; CDR3 DNA: TGTGCCAGTAGTCCGAATCTGTCCAGGTTCCACGAGCAGTACTTC; CDR3 protein: CASSPNLSRFHEQYF
J gene: TRBJ2-7; clone size: NA; V gene: TRBV7-3; D gene: TRBD2; CDR3 DNA: TGTGCCAGCAGCTTAGGACTAGCGGGCTCCTACGAGCAGTACTTC; CDR3 protein: CASSLGLAGSYEQYF
J gene: TRBJ2-2; clone size: once; V gene: TRBV4-2; D gene: TRBD1; CDR3 DNA: TGTGCCAGCAGCTTGGGGACAGGGATCGCCGGGGAGCTGTTTTTT; CDR3 protein: CASSLGTGIAGELFF
J gene: TRBJ1-2; clone size: once; V gene: TRBV6-5; D gene: NA; CDR3 DNA: TGTGCCAGCAGTTATTTGGCAGGCGATGGCTACACCTTC; CDR3 protein: CASSYLAGDGYTF
J gene: TRBJ1-2; clone size: NA; V gene: TRBV5-8; D gene: NA; CDR3 DNA: TGTGCCAGCAGCTTGGTCACTATCTATGGCTACACCTTC; CDR3 protein: CASSLVTIYGYTF
J gene: TRBJ2-7; clone size: NA; V gene: TRBV6-6; D gene: NA; CDR3 DNA: TGTGCCAGCAGCACCGCGAGGGAGAGTGACGAGCAGTACTTC; CDR3 protein: CASSTARESDEQYF
J gene: TRBJ2-2; clone size: NA; V gene: TRBV7-2; D gene: TRBD2; CDR3 DNA: TGTGCCAGCTTCCCGGGACTAGCGTCGAACACCGGGGAGCTGTTTTTT; CDR3 protein: CASFPGLASNTGELFF
J gene: TRBJ1-1; clone size: NA; V gene: TRBV30; D gene: NA; CDR3 DNA: TGTGCCTCCCAATCGGACTTGAACACTGAAGCTTTCTTT; CDR3 protein: CASQSDLNTEAFF